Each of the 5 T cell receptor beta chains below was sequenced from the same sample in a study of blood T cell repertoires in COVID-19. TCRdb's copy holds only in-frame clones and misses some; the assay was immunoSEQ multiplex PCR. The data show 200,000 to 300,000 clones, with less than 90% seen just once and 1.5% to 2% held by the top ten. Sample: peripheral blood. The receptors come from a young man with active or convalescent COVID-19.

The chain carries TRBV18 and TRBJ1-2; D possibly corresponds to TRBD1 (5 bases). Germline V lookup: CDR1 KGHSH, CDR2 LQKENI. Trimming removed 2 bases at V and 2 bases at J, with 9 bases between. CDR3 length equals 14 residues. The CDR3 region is CASSPGAGNYGYTF. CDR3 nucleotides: TGTGCCAGCTCACCAGGGGCAGGGAACTATGGCTACACCTTC.

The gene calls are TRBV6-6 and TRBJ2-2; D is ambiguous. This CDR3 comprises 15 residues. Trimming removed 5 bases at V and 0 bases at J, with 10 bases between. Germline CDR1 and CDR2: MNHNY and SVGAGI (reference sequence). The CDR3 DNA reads TGTGCCAGCAGTCAGAGATTCGCGAACACCGGGGAGCTGTTTTTT. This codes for CASSQRFANTGELFF.

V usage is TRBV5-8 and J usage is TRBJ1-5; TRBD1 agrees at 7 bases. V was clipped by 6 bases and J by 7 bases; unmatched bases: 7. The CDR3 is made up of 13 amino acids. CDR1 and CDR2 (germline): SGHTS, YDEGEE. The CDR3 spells CASNLQGGQPQHF. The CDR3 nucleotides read TGTGCCAGCAACCTTCAGGGGGGCCAGCCCCAGCATTTT.

CDR3 sequence reads: CASSPPMGQPKNEQYF. In nucleotides, the CDR3 is TGTGCCAGCAGCCCCCCCATGGGACAGCCTAAGAACGAGCAGTACTTC. J is TRBJ2-7 and V is TRBV7-9, with 7 nucleotides matching TRBD1. This CDR3 spans 16 amino acids. The trim removed 5 bases at V and 5 bases at J, leaving 15 bases unmatched. The V gene's germline CDR1 is SEHNR and CDR2 FQNEAQ (reference sequence).

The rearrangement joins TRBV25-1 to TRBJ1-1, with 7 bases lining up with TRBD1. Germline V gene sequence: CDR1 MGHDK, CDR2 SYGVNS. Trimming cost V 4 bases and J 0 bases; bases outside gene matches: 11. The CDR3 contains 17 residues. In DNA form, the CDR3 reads TGTGCCAGCAGTGTCGGGCGGACAGGCTACATGAACACTGAAGCTTTCTTT. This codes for CASSVGRTGYMNTEAFF. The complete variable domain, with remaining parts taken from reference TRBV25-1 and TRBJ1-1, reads EADIYQTPRYLVIGTGKKITLECSQTMGHDKMYWYQQDPGMELHLIHYSYGVNSTEKGDLSSESTVSRIRTEHFPLTLESARPSHTSQYLCASSVGRTGYMNTEAFFGQGTRLTVV.